Listed below are T cell receptor beta chains from one sample, sequenced in a study of cytomegalovirus exposure and HLA in healthy donors. Only in-frame clones appear in the TCRdb table, and some are missing; sequencing was by immunoSEQ multiplex PCR. The profile shows about 150,000 clones, under 70% of them singletons. The sequenced material came from PBMCs. The source of these receptors is an older woman in good health and CMV-seronegative. Both conserved end residues are trimmed from each CDR3. The D gene is left open where the match is weak.

>TRBD2|TRBV7-9
ASSLVREGSYEQY
>.|TRBV9
ASSVTSSYNSPLH
>TRBD1|TRBV12-5
ASGFGTVESPLH
>TRBD1|TRBV4-1
ASSLQGGFATNEQF
>TRBD1|TRBV7-2
ASSSYPGGEYGYT
>.|TRBV5-3
ARSPHCPSSSGANVLT
>.|TRBV29-1
SVAQLMNTGELF
>TRBD1|TRBV28
ASSYPRDRANNQPQH
>TRBD2|TRBV5-4
ASSPGLASSSEEQF
>TRBD1|TRBV9
ASSAIGTGGRVTNEKLF
>TRBD1|TRBV5-1
ASSLQGGQPQH
>TRBD2|TRBV5-1
ASSAGTSGGIRTDTQY
>.|TRBV19
ASSIRDTSYEQY
>.|TRBV18
ASSPPGTPNTEAF
>TRBD1|TRBV10-3
AISARTGSGANVLT
>TRBD1|TRBV7-9
SSSLGTGGNQPQH
>TRBD1|TRBV13
ASSWGSTGYSSGANVLT
>TRBD2|TRBV5-5
ASSLTGEGYNEQF
>TRBD2|TRBV28
ASSFWGLARTGELF
>TRBD2|TRBV19
ASSPRGLAADTQY
>TRBD1|TRBV27
ASSHGQGRQPQH
>TRBD1|TRBV15
ATSVATGNGETQY
>TRBD2|TRBV4-1
ASSQEAGGRTDTQY